This passage covers 14 T cell receptor beta chains from one sample sequenced in a study of blood T cells in healthy people across ages. Through a sample-barcoded 5' primer and a J-beta primer mix, a second PCR was run for about 6 to 11 cycles. TCRdb reprocessed the 5' RACE reads with MiXCR, giving one entry per CDR3 protein. In the table there are fewer than 1,000,000 distinct CDR3 sequences, about half of which are singletons. Sequencing input: blood. Receptors originate from an older man in good health.

This clonotype was seen many times. The chain is built from TRBV29-1 and TRBJ1-1; 10 bases match TRBD1. Trimming cost V 2 bases and J 3 bases; bases outside gene matches: 6. Germline V gene data show CDR1 as SQVTM and CDR2 as ANQGSEA. This CDR3 comprises 15 residues. The CDR3 nucleotides are TGCAGCGTTGAAACCTTGGACAGGGGGTACACTGAAGCTTTCTTT. It codes for CSVETLDRGYTEAFF.

This clonotype was picked up many times. The gene calls are TRBV28 and TRBJ2-1; 8 nucleotides agree with TRBD2. J gave up 4 bases and V 6 bases, and 14 bases lay outside the gene matches. CDR3 size: 17 residues. Per the germline V gene, CDR1 is MDHEN and CDR2 is SYDVKM. In DNA, the CDR3 is TGTGCCAGCAGCCTACTTTCCGGAACTAGCGGATACAATGAGCAGTTCTTC. This encodes CASSLLSGTSGYNEQFF.

The gene calls are TRBV4-2 and TRBJ2-3, with a weak D call TRBD2 (5 bases). With 3 bases removed from V and 2 bases from J, the gap between germline ends came to 12 bases. This CDR3 is 15 amino acids long. From germline, CDR1 is LGHNA and CDR2 YNFKEQ. CDR3 bases: TGTGCCAGCAGCCAGTCAAGCGGCACCACAGATACGCAGTATTTT. This translates into CASSQSSGTTDTQYF.

Note on this clonotype: This clone may be a read error of a much larger clone one base away. The chain couples TRBV28 to TRBJ2-5; 12 bases are shared with TRBD1. V gave up 5 bases and J gave up 11 bases; unmatched junction bases: 15. This CDR3 has 16 residues. CDR1 is MDHEN and CDR2 is SYDVKM in the germline V gene. CDR3 coding DNA: TGTGCCAGCAGTACCCTTAGGGACAGGGGGCGGAATGAGCAGTACTTC. Translated: CASSTLRDRGRNEQYF.

The gene calls are TRBV12-3 or TRBV12-4 and TRBJ2-3; TRBD1 is a possible D gene (6 bases). The CDR3 extends over 14 amino acids. Trimming cost V 8 bases and J 0 bases, with 12 bases left between them. The DNA for the CDR3 is TGTGCCAGCGGGGGCAGAAGTAGCACAGATACGCAGTATTTT. Its translation: CASGGRSSTDTQYF.

J is TRBJ2-1 and V is TRBV9; tentatively, D is TRBD2 (7 bases). Trimming pared 3 bases from V and 3 bases from J, leaving 19 bases between. Germline V gene lookup returns CDR1 SGDLS and CDR2 YYNGEE. This CDR3 spans 17 amino acids. CDR3: CASSAGVGGRGYNEQFF. Written as DNA, the CDR3 is TGTGCCAGCAGCGCCGGGGTGGGGGGGCGAGGCTACAATGAGCAGTTCTTC.

Regarding this clonotype: The junction does not match germline at one end; this may be a read error. V and J are TRBV4-3 and TRBJ2-7; TRBD1 or TRBD2 may be the D gene (6 bases each). The CDR3 sequence is 15 residues long. CDR1 is LGHNA, CDR2 YSLEER, per germline. In DNA, the CDR3 is TGCGCCAGCAGACAAGACCGGGGGCTCTTATACGAGCAGTACTTC. This sequence encodes CASRQDRGLLYEQYF.

The V call is TRBV7-3, the J call TRBJ2-1, with 11 bases that match TRBD2. Germline lookup yields CDR1 SGHTA and CDR2 FQGTGA. The V gene end was trimmed by 2 bases and the J gene end by 10 bases; junction bases not matched to a gene: 10. The CDR3 is made up of 16 amino acids. The CDR3 loop reads CASSLEGSGGAEEQFF. The CDR3 coding sequence is TGTGCCAGCAGCTTAGAAGGTAGCGGGGGGGCGGAGGAGCAGTTCTTC.

Only a few counts were recorded for this clonotype. The V and J genes are TRBV12-3 or TRBV12-4 and TRBJ2-3; 12 bases align to TRBD2. The length of the CDR3 is 19 residues. V trimming: 4 bases; J trimming: 3 bases; junction bases outside the gene matches: 14. CDR3 region: CASSWEGGGLAGTTDTQYF. CDR3 sequence (DNA): TGTGCCAGCAGTTGGGAGGGGGGTGGACTAGCGGGAACGACAGATACGCAGTATTTT.

V is TRBV20-1 and J is TRBJ2-5; no clear D gene. V lost 3 bases to trimming and J lost 3 bases, with 11 bases between them. The V gene's germline CDR1 is DFQATT and CDR2 SNEGSKA (reference sequence). This CDR3 is built from 13 residues. CDR3 protein: CSASASAEETQYF. The CDR3 region has the DNA TGCAGTGCTAGTGCGTCAGCTGAAGAGACCCAGTACTTC.

This chain connects TRBV6-2 or TRBV6-3 to TRBJ2-7; no reliable D call. Germline lookup yields CDR1 MNHEY and CDR2 SVGEGT. The germline V and J ends were trimmed by 6 bases and 3 bases, with 9 bases remaining between them. The CDR3 length is 12 residues. CDR3 sequence: CASSNSNYEQYF. The CDR3 region has the DNA TGTGCCAGCAGCAACTCCAACTACGAGCAGTACTTC.

Of note for this clonotype: With a much larger clone just one base away, this may be a read error. The chain combines TRBV10-3 with TRBJ2-3; TRBD2 is a possible D gene (5 bases). This CDR3 spans 15 amino acids. Germline loops: CDR1 ENHRY, CDR2 SYGVKD. CDR3 protein: CAISESGLITDMQYF. CDR3 bases: TGTGCCATCAGTGAGTCCGGACTTATCACAGATATGCAGTATTTT.

The genes are TRBV12-3 or TRBV12-4 and TRBJ2-1, with 7 bases matching TRBD2. Unmatched junction bases numbered 14, after V lost 6 bases and J lost 9 bases. This CDR3 comprises 15 residues. The CDR3 coding sequence is TGTGCCAGCAGGGCCCGTGAGCGGGATTGGAGTGAGCAGTTCTTC. Amino acid sequence: CASRARERDWSEQFF.

V usage is TRBV9 and J usage is TRBJ2-3; 10 bases align to TRBD2. The germline V gene encodes CDR1 SGDLS and CDR2 YYNGEE. The CDR3 runs to 19 residues. J gave up 1 base and V 3 bases, and 14 bases lay outside the gene matches. This CDR3 reads CASSEDGIAGGIRTDTQYF. CDR3 in DNA: TGTGCCAGCAGCGAGGACGGGATAGCGGGGGGAATACGCACAGATACGCAGTATTTT. Together with reference TRBV9 and TRBJ2-3, the CDR3 gives the full variable domain: DSGVTQTPKHLITATGQRVTLRCSPRSGDLSVYWYQQSLDQGLQFLIQYYNGEERAKGNILERFSAQQFPDLHSELNLSSLELGDSALYFCASSEDGIAGGIRTDTQYFGPGTRLTVL.